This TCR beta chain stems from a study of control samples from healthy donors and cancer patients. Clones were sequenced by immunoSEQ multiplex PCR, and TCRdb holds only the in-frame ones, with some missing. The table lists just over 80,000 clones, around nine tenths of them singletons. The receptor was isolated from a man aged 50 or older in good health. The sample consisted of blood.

CDR3 DNA: TGTGCCAGCAGCCAAGATCTCGGGGGGAGAAGTGAAGCTTTCTTT. Residues: CASSQDLGGRSEAFF. The chain carries TRBV4-2 and TRBJ1-1, with a tentative D call TRBD1 (5 bases). Germline CDR1 is LGHNA and CDR2 is YNFKEQ. The CDR3 is made up of 15 amino acids. V lost 0 bases to trimming and J lost 7 bases, with 15 bases between them.